One sample yielded the 6 T cell receptor beta chains listed below, sequenced in a study of OX40 agonist ivuxolimab in advanced cancers. The assay was immunoSEQ multiplex PCR, and TCRdb's table has in-frame clones only and misses some. The sample includes 50,000 to 65,000 clones, 82% of them seen just once. The input for sequencing was CD4+ or CD8+ T cells sorted from blood, taken in a trial of the OX40 agonist ivuxolimab. The source of these receptors is an adult with an advanced solid tumor such as melanoma, head and neck, liver or kidney cancer.

This chain connects TRBV6-1 to TRBJ1-5; D gene uncertain. Between the trimmed V and J ends, which lost 7 bases and 5 bases, there was a span of 18 bases. The CDR3 is 15 residues long. Germline lookup yields CDR1 MNHNS and CDR2 SASEGT. The CDR3 DNA follows: TGTGCCAGCAATGCCCTTCGAGGGTCCGATCAGCCCCAGCATTTT. It is translated as CASNALRGSDQPQHF.

This chain uses TRBV6-6 with TRBJ2-5; D assignment may be TRBD1 or TRBD2 (5 bases each). Germline assignment: CDR1 MNHNY and CDR2 SVGAGI (reference sequence). This CDR3 is 13 amino acids long. Trimming took 6 bases from V and 5 from J, leaving 13 bases between them. CDR3: CASRAGTVETQYF. The CDR3, as DNA: TGTGCCAGCAGGGCCGGGACGGTGGAGACCCAGTACTTC.

CDR3 amino acids: CASSSSGQETQYF. In DNA form, the CDR3 reads TGTGCCAGCAGCAGCAGCGGGCAAGAGACCCAGTACTTC. This rearrangement joins TRBV11-3 to TRBJ2-5; possible D gene TRBD2, 6 bases. The V and J ends lost 5 bases and 2 bases respectively, with 9 bases between them. Germline V gene lookup returns CDR1 SGHNT and CDR2 YENEEA. The CDR3 has 13 amino acids.

The rearrangement joins TRBV7-2 to TRBJ2-7; 9 positions agree with TRBD1. V was clipped by 5 bases and J by 4 bases; unmatched bases: 9. Per germline, CDR1 SGHTA and CDR2 FQGNSA. The CDR3 has 15 amino acids. The CDR3: CASSRPGTGRYEQYF. The DNA for the CDR3 is TGTGCCAGCAGCCGTCCCGGGACAGGGAGATACGAGCAGTACTTC.

J is TRBJ1-5 and V is TRBV6-1, with D unclear. Looked up from germline, CDR1 is MNHNS and CDR2 is SASEGT. Trimming took 4 bases from V and 1 from J, leaving 11 bases between them. This CDR3 has 15 amino acids. The DNA of the CDR3 is TGTGCCAGCAGTGTAGAATGGGAGAGCAATCAGCCCCAGCATTTT. This codes for CASSVEWESNQPQHF.

The chain couples TRBV6-1 to TRBJ2-7; the D gene could be TRBD1 or TRBD2 (5 bases each). With 2 bases removed from V and 3 bases from J, the gap between germline ends came to 11 bases. Germline V gives CDR1 MNHNS, CDR2 SASEGT. The CDR3 is 14 amino acids. The CDR3 DNA is TGTGCCAGCAGTGAAAGAATGGGGGTCTACGAGCAGTACTTC. It encodes CASSERMGVYEQYF.